Detailed here is one TCR beta chain. The antigen is unknown. Germline CDR1 is MNHEY and CDR2 is SMNVEV (reference sequence). The V end lost 2 bases, the J end lost 6 bases, and 7 bases lay between the germline ends. The CDR3 is made up of 12 amino acids. The PCR contained 60 Vbeta and 13 Jbeta primers. TCRdb's copy holds only in-frame clones and misses some; the assay was immunoSEQ multiplex PCR. The sample lists approximately 180,000 clones, approximately 84% occurring once. The data belong to a study of cytomegalovirus exposure and HLA in healthy donors. Study details: Approximately 80 million unique TCRs from HLA-typed donors were held in an early data release.

Study outcomes and limitations: Researchers reported in a later analysis that common viral pathogens appeared linked to several top clusters. Prior analysis indicated that the majority of TCR beta V segments exhibited productivity approximately 90% or approximately 30% of the time. Overall, 164 TCR beta chains were annotated as cytomegalovirus-associated.

This TCR came from a girl aged 5-17 years in good health and CMV-seropositive. Input material: PBMCs. V gene TRBV27 combines with J gene TRBJ1-2; D possibly corresponds to TRBD1 (5 bases). DNA for the CDR3: TGTGCCAGCAGTTTAAGGGGCGATGGCTACACCTTC. It translates to CASSLRGDGYTF.